This section outlines one TCR beta chain sequence together with its context. The antigen is undetermined. J was trimmed by 6 bases and V by 7 bases; bases with no gene match: 4. Germline assignment: CDR1 MNHEY and CDR2 SVGAGI. This CDR3 contains 13 residues. The table came from immunoSEQ multiplex PCR; TCRdb's copy has only in-frame clones and leaves some out. The data contain thousands of clones, under 85% of them singletons. The data are from a study of brain metastases from non-small cell lung cancer. General study results and limits: Brain metastases had lower T-cell infiltration than primary tumors. In roughly 64% of brain metastases, T-cell clones were expanded compared with matched primary tumors.

Sequencing was carried out using tissue from a brain metastasis. The sequence was collected from a donor at least 40 years old with non-small cell lung cancer. This chain joins TRBV6-5 and TRBJ1-5; TRBD1 agrees at 9 bases. The chain's CDR3 is CASIQGARQPQHF. The CDR3 DNA reads as TGTGCCAGCATACAGGGGGCACGTCAGCCCCAGCATTTT.